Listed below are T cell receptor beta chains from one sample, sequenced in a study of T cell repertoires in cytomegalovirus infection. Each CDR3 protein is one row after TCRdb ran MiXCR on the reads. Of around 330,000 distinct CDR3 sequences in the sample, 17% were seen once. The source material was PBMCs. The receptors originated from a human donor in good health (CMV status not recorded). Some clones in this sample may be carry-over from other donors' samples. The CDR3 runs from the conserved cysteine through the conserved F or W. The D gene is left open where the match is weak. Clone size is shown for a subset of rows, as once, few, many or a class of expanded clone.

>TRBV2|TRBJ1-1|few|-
CASRVDSTEAFF
TGTGCCAGCAGGGTGGACAGCACTGAAGCTTTCTTT
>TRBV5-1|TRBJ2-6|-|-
CASSVTDHSGANVLTF
TGCGCCAGCAGCGTGACAGACCACTCTGGGGCCAACGTCCTGACTTTC
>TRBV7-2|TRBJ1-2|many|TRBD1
CASSKNDRAGGYTF
TGTGCCAGCAGCAAAAACGACAGGGCTGGCGGCTACACCTTC
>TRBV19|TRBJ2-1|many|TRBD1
CASSLPSGQGRNEQFF
TGTGCCAGTAGTCTCCCGTCGGGACAGGGGCGTAATGAGCAGTTCTTC
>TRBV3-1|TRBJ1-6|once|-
CANGPSPLHF
TGTGCCAACGGCCCATCACCCCTCCACTTT
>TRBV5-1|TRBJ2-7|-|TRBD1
CASSLDPPGTGAYEQYF
TGCGCCAGCAGCTTGGACCCACCCGGGACAGGGGCCTACGAGCAGTACTTC
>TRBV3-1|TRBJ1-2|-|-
CASSLPGRGYTF
TGTGCCAGCAGCCTCCCCGGTAGGGGCTACACCTTC
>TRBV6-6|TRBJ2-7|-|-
CASRTTSLLREQYF
TGTGCCAGCAGAACGACAAGCCTGCTACGCGAGCAGTACTTT
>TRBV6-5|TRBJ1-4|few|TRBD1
CASSLFSGQSNEKLFF
TGTGCCAGCAGTTTGTTTTCGGGACAGTCTAATGAAAAACTGTTTTTT
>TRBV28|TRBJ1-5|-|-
CASSSPGGGLGQPQHF
TGTGCCAGCAGTTCCCCGGGGGGGGGACTAGGGCAGCCCCAGCATTTT
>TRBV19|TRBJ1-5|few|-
CASSTEYQPQHF
TGTGCCAGTAGTACCGAATATCAGCCCCAGCATTTT
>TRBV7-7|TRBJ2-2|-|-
CASSAYLGGPPSGELFF
TGTGCTAGCAGCGCCTACCTGGGGGGTCCACCATCCGGGGAGCTGTTTTTT
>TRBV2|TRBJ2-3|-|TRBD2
CASMGLEGNTQYF
TGTGCCAGCATGGGACTAGAAGGAAATACGCAGTATTTT
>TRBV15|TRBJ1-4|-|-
CATSRAVNRNEKLFF
TGTGCCACCAGCAGAGCGGTAAACCGTAATGAAAAACTGTTTTTT
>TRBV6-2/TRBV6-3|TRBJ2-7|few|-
CASGRTDYEQYF
TGTGCCAGCGGGCGGACGGACTACGAGCAGTACTTC
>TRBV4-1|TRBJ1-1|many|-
CASSQTAGTANTEAFF
TGCGCCAGCAGCCAAACCGCCGGGACCGCCAACACTGAAGCTTTCTTT
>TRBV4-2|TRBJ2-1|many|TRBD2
CASSQDPGSGGSSYNEQFF
TGTGCCAGCAGCCAAGATCCTGGTAGCGGGGGTAGCTCCTACAATGAGCAGTTCTTC
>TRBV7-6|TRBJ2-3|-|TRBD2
CASSLEISGADTQYF
TGTGCCAGCAGCTTAGAGATTAGCGGGGCAGATACGCAGTATTTT
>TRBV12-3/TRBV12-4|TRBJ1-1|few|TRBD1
CASSLGTGLNTEAFF
TGTGCCAGCAGTTTAGGGACAGGGCTGAACACTGAAGCTTTCTTT
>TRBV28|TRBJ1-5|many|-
CASSFPQGDQPQHF
TGTGCCAGCAGTTTCCCTCAAGGGGATCAGCCCCAGCATTTT
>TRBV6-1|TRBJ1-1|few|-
CASQSLRTQILMNTEAFF
TGTGCCAGCCAATCCCTCCGCACCCAAATATTGATGAACACTGAAGCTTTCTTT
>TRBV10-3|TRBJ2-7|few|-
CAISESGISVQYF
TGTGCCATCAGTGAGTCGGGGATCAGCGTGCAGTACTTC
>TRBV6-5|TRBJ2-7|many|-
CASSYSSHRANYEQYF
TGTGCCAGCAGTTACTCGTCTCACAGGGCAAACTACGAGCAGTACTTC
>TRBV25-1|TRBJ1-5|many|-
CASSVPQSGEPADQPQHF
TGTGCCAGCAGTGTTCCTCAGTCGGGCGAGCCGGCGGATCAGCCCCAGCATTTT
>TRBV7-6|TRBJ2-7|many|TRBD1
CASSSQGAPLYEQYF
TGTGCCAGCAGCTCTCAGGGGGCCCCCCTCTACGAGCAGTACTTC
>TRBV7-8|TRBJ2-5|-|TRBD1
CASTDRVGQETQYF
TGTGCCAGCACCGACAGGGTTGGGCAAGAGACCCAGTACTTC
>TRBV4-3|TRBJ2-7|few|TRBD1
CASSQDWGQPSYEQYF
TGCGCCAGCAGCCAAGATTGGGGACAGCCCTCCTACGAGCAGTACTTC
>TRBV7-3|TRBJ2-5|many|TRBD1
CASSRDREETQYF
TGTGCCAGCAGCAGGGACAGAGAAGAGACCCAGTACTTC